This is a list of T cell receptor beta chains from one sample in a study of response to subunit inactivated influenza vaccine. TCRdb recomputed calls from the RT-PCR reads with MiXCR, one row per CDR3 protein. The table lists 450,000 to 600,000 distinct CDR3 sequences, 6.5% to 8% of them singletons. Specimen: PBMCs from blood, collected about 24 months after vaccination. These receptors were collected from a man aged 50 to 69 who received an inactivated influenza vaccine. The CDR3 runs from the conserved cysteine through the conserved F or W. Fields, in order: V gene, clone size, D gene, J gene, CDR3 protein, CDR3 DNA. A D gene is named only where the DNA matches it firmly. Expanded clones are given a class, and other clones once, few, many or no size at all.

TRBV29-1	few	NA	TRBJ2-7	CSVQGGAAYEQYF	TGCAGCGTCCAAGGAGGGGCTGCCTACGAGCAGTACTTC
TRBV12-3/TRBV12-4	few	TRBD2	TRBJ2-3	CASSYGPTSGGLADTQYF	TGTGCCAGCAGTTACGGACCGACTAGCGGGGGGCTGGCAGATACGCAGTATTTT
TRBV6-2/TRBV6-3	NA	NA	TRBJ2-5	CASGTGLGKETQYF	TGTGCCAGCGGGACTGGGCTAGGAAAAGAGACCCAGTACTTC
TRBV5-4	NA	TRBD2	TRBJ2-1	CASSPGTSGRDNEQFF	TGTGCCAGCAGCCCCGGGACTAGCGGGAGGGACAATGAGCAGTTCTTC
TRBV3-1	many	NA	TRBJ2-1	CASSQDLTIYEQFF	TGTGCCAGCAGCCAAGATCTGACGATTTATGAGCAGTTCTTC
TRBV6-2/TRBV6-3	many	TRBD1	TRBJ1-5	CASRTTGDQPQHF	TGTGCCAGCAGGACGACAGGGGATCAGCCCCAGCATTTT
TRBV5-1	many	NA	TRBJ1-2	CASSTSGEYGYTF	TGCGCCAGCAGCACTTCAGGGGAGTATGGCTACACCTTC
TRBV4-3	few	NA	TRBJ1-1	CASSRLLGGEAFF	TGCGCCAGCAGCCGTCTCTTGGGGGGGGAAGCTTTCTTT
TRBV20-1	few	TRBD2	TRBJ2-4	CSRSGRIAKNIQYF	TGCAGTCGAAGCGGGAGGATAGCCAAAAACATTCAGTACTTC
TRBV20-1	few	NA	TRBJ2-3	CGARDLRKAADTQYF	TGCGGTGCTAGAGATCTTCGGAAGGCGGCAGATACGCAGTATTTT
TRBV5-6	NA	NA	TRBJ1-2	CASSASPNYGYTF	TGTGCCAGCAGCGCCAGTCCTAACTATGGCTACACCTTC
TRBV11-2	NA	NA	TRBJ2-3	CASSLEGTFTDTQYF	TGTGCCAGCAGCTTAGAGGGGACTTTCACAGATACGCAGTATTTT
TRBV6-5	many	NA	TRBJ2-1	CASSYRLAQNNEQFF	TGTGCCAGCAGTTACAGGTTGGCACAGAACAATGAGCAGTTCTTC
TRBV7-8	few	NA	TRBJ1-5	CASSFSVSAQPQHF	TGTGCCAGCAGCTTCTCAGTGTCCGCTCAGCCCCAGCATTTT
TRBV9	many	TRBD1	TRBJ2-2	CASSVGQGIGELFF	TGTGCCAGCAGCGTAGGACAGGGGATCGGGGAGCTGTTTTTT
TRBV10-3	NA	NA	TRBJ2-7	CAISDPLAGEQYF	TGTGCCATCAGTGACCCCCTTGCAGGGGAGCAGTACTTC
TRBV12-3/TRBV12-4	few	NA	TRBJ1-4	CASSLQHNEKLFF	TGTGCCAGCAGTTTACAGCATAATGAAAAACTGTTTTTT
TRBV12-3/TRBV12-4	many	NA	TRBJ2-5	CASSLTGIPETQYF	TGTGCCAGCAGTTTAACAGGGATCCCAGAGACCCAGTACTTC
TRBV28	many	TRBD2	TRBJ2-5	CASGTSGRETQYF	TGTGCCAGTGGGACTAGCGGTAGAGAGACCCAGTACTTC
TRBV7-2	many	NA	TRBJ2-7	CASSPQRVHEQYF	TGTGCCAGCAGCCCGCAACGGGTTCACGAGCAGTACTTC
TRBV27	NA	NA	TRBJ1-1	CASTPRGFLNTEAFF	TGTGCCAGCACCCCTCGGGGTTTCTTGAACACTGAAGCTTTCTTT
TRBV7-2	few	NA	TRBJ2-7	CASSLVPGVRYEQYF	TGTGCCAGCAGCTTAGTCCCAGGGGTTAGGTACGAGCAGTACTTC
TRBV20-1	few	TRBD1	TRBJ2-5	CSARDYGQGLQETQYF	TGCAGTGCTAGAGACTACGGACAGGGACTCCAAGAGACCCAGTACTTC